The rows below give T cell receptor beta chains drawn from one sample of a study of cytomegalovirus exposure and HLA in healthy donors. Clones were sequenced by immunoSEQ multiplex PCR, and TCRdb holds only the in-frame ones, with some missing. The data hold roughly 38,000 clones, with around 76% observed a single time. Sequencing was carried out using PBMCs. The receptor source for this set is a woman aged 30 to 39 in good health and CMV-seropositive. Both conserved end residues are part of each CDR3. The D gene is left open where the match is weak. Only part of the rows carry a size: once, few, many, or a class if the clone is expanded.

v_gene: TRBV6-1; j_gene: TRBJ2-1; abundance: .; d_gene: TRBD1; CDR3nt: TGTGCCAGCAGTTCCGAGACAGGGGGCTCGGATGAGCAGTTCTTC; CDR3aa: CASSSETGGSDEQFF
v_gene: TRBV10-1; j_gene: TRBJ2-5; abundance: .; d_gene: .; CDR3nt: TGCGCCAGCAGTGAGGCGGTGGGGGGAGAGACCCAGTACTTC; CDR3aa: CASSEAVGGETQYF
v_gene: TRBV5-1; j_gene: TRBJ1-3; abundance: .; d_gene: .; CDR3nt: TGCGCCAGCAGCCCCTCCGGGGGCTCTGGAAACACCATATATTTT; CDR3aa: CASSPSGGSGNTIYF
v_gene: TRBV11-2; j_gene: TRBJ2-7; abundance: .; d_gene: TRBD1; CDR3nt: TGTGCCAGCAGCTCCACCGGGACAGCCTTGGGTGAGCAGTACTTC; CDR3aa: CASSSTGTALGEQYF
v_gene: TRBV5-4; j_gene: TRBJ1-2; abundance: few; d_gene: TRBD1; CDR3nt: TGTGCCAGCAGCTTGGCCTCAGGGGGCCGCTACACCTTC; CDR3aa: CASSLASGGRYTF
v_gene: TRBV6-5; j_gene: TRBJ2-3; abundance: .; d_gene: .; CDR3nt: TGTGCCAGCGGTCGGACTGCCTCCACAGATACGCAGTATTTT; CDR3aa: CASGRTASTDTQYF
v_gene: TRBV10-2; j_gene: TRBJ2-2; abundance: .; d_gene: TRBD1; CDR3nt: TGCGCCAGCAGGGTGACAGGGGAGACCGGGGAGCTGTTTTTT; CDR3aa: CASRVTGETGELFF
v_gene: TRBV6-5; j_gene: TRBJ2-7; abundance: .; d_gene: .; CDR3nt: TGTGCCAGCAGTTACTCGAGGGAGGCGGCCTACGAGCAGTACTTC; CDR3aa: CASSYSREAAYEQYF
v_gene: TRBV18; j_gene: TRBJ2-3; abundance: few; d_gene: .; CDR3nt: TGTGCCAGCTCACCACTTCCAGCGGCCACAGATACGCAGTATTTT; CDR3aa: CASSPLPAATDTQYF
v_gene: TRBV5-1; j_gene: TRBJ2-3; abundance: .; d_gene: TRBD2; CDR3nt: TGCGCCAGCAGAGGCCCGCTAGCGGGGAGCACAGATACGCAGTATTTT; CDR3aa: CASRGPLAGSTDTQYF
v_gene: TRBV11-2; j_gene: TRBJ2-7; abundance: .; d_gene: TRBD1; CDR3nt: TGTGCCAGCAGCACTTTACCGGGACAGGGGAATTACGAGCAGTACTTC; CDR3aa: CASSTLPGQGNYEQYF
v_gene: TRBV9; j_gene: TRBJ2-2; abundance: once; d_gene: .; CDR3nt: TGTGCCAGCAGCGTAGCTAAGGGGTCTACGAACACCGGGGAGCTGTTTTTT; CDR3aa: CASSVAKGSTNTGELFF